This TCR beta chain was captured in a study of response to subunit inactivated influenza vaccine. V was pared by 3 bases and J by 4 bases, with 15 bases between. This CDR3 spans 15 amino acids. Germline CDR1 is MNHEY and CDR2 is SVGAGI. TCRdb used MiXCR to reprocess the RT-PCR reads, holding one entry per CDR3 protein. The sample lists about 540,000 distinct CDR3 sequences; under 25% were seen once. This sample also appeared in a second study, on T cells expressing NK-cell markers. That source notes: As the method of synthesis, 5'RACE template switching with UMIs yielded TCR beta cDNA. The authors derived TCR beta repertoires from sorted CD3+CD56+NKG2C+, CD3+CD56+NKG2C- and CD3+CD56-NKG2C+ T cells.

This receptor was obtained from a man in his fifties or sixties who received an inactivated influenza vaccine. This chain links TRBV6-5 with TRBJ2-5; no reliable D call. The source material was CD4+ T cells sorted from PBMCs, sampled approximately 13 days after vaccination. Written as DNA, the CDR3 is TGTGCCAGCAGTTATGACCCCCTCCCCCCAGAGACCCAGTACTTC. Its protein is CASSYDPLPPETQYF.